This T cell receptor (beta chain) was sequenced during a study of OX40 agonist ivuxolimab in advanced cancers. Broader study findings: Among the lowest levels of clonal expansion were found in partial responders at 0.1-3.0 mg/kg. At doses 0.1 to 3.0 mg/kg, CD4+ and CD8+ clones expanded. No antigen was identified for the clonally expanded peripheral T cells.

Points on this clone: Its antigen is unidentified.

The data were produced by immunoSEQ multiplex PCR, yet TCRdb's version contains in-frame clones alone and is incomplete. The table includes roughly 67,000 clones, about 80% detected once. The CDR3 runs to 14 residues. Germline V lookup: CDR1 SGHTA, CDR2 FQGNSA. Trimming at V came to 7 bases and at J to 9 bases, leaving 12 bases not matched to a gene. This specimen consisted of CD4+ or CD8+ T cells sorted from blood, obtained in a trial of the OX40 agonist ivuxolimab. This TCR came from an adult with an advanced solid tumor such as melanoma, head and neck, liver or kidney cancer. The chain employs TRBV7-2 and TRBJ2-1; 7 bases map to TRBD2. CDR3 protein: CASTFGGSRVEQFF. The DNA of the CDR3 is TGTGCCAGCACGTTCGGCGGGAGTAGGGTTGAGCAGTTCTTC. The full variable domain, its missing parts supplied by reference TRBV7-2 and TRBJ2-1, is GAGVSQSPSNKVTEKGKDVELRCDPISGHTALYWYRQSLGQGLEFLIYFQGNSAPDKSGLPSDRFSAERTGGSVSTLTIQRTQQEDSAVYLCASTFGGSRVEQFFGPGTRLTVL.